What follows are 7 T cell receptor beta chains derived from one specimen sequenced in a study of T cells in Graves' hyperthyroidism and ophthalmopathy. RNA transcripts yielded amplified TCR beta CDR3 regions. HTBI primers were the set used in a first-round RT-PCR of the TCR CDR3. Each CDR3 protein gets one entry after TCRdb re-called the multiplex PCR reads with MiXCR. Found here are roughly 600,000 distinct CDR3 sequences, 14% of them singletons; the top ten hold approximately 12%. The sample comprised blood. The receptors were gathered from a woman aged 50 to 60 with Graves' ophthalmopathy.

The chain employs TRBV6-2 or TRBV6-3 and TRBJ2-6; 8 bases map to TRBD2. In germline, CDR1 is MNHEY, CDR2 SVGEGT. The junction had 7 bases not matched to a gene; V was cut back by 6 bases and J by 3 bases. The CDR3 has 16 amino acids. Here the CDR3 DNA reads TGTGCCAGCAGCACGCGGGGGGCCCTTGGGGCCAACGTCCTGACTTTC. Amino acid sequence: CASSTRGALGANVLTF.

V and J are TRBV7-9 and TRBJ2-1; 7 bases fit TRBD1. CDR3 length: 13 amino acids. The germline CDR1 and CDR2 sequences are SEHNR and FQNEAQ (reference sequence). V lost 5 bases and J lost 6; bases outside the gene matches: 4. CDR3 sequence: CASSDRVINEQFF. The CDR3, as DNA: TGTGCCAGCAGCGACAGGGTTATCAATGAGCAGTTCTTC.

This clonotype was counted ten times or more. This chain uses TRBV18 with TRBJ2-1; 7 nucleotides match TRBD1. Germline V gene data show CDR1 as KGHSH and CDR2 as LQKENI. V lost 3 bases, J lost 1 base, and 6 bases stayed unmatched. The CDR3 runs 16 residues. In DNA, the CDR3 is TGTGCCAGCTCACCCTCGACAGGGATATCCTACAATGAGCAGTTCTTC. Amino acids: CASSPSTGISYNEQFF. The full variable domain, in which reference TRBV18 and TRBJ2-1 provide the parts outside the CDR3, is NAGVMQNPRHLVRRRGQEARLRCSPMKGHSHVYWYRQLPEEGLKFMVYLQKENIIDESGMPKERFSAEFPKEGPSILRIQQVVRGDSAAYFCASSPSTGISYNEQFFGPGTRLTVL.

This clonotype was detected ten times or more. The chain is built from TRBV18 and TRBJ2-3; D not certain. The CDR3 totals 14 residues. Germline CDR1 is KGHSH and CDR2 is LQKENI. Trimming took off 6 bases at V and 1 base at J, with 11 bases between the two ends. The CDR3 here is CASSQNVGTDTQYF. The CDR3 DNA follows: TGTGCCAGCTCCCAGAACGTTGGCACAGATACGCAGTATTTT.

At least ten counts were recorded for this clonotype. V gene TRBV20-1 combines with J gene TRBJ2-3; 16 bases line up with TRBD2. This CDR3 has 15 amino acids. Germline loops: CDR1 DFQATT, CDR2 SNEGSKA (reference sequence). The trim removed 4 bases at V and 6 bases at J, leaving 4 bases unmatched. CDR3 residues: CSATTGLAGGDTQYF. In DNA, the CDR3 is TGCAGTGCTACTACGGGACTAGCGGGAGGGGATACGCAGTATTTT.

This chain links TRBV5-1 with TRBJ2-3; D is undetermined. The CDR3 length is 16 residues. V was cut by 2 bases and J by 2 bases, with 15 bases left in between. Germline V gene lookup returns CDR1 SGHRS and CDR2 YFSETQ. The CDR3 nucleotides are TGCGCCAGCAGCTTCGTTGGGCGGAGATCCACAGATACGCAGTATTTT. Protein product: CASSFVGRRSTDTQYF.

This clonotype was seen repeatedly, ten times or more. The chain is built from TRBV2 and TRBJ1-4, with a tentative D call TRBD1 (6 bases). The germline CDR1 and CDR2 sequences are SNHLY and FYNNEI. V was trimmed by 4 bases and J by 3 bases, leaving 9 bases between them. The CDR3 length is 14 residues. CDR3 in amino acids: CASSARGANEKLFF. DNA for the CDR3: TGTGCCAGCAGTGCGAGGGGGGCTAATGAAAAACTGTTTTTT. The variable domain in full, completed from reference TRBV2 and TRBJ1-4, reads EPEVTQTPSHQVTQMGQEVILRCVPISNHLYFYWYRQILGQKVEFLVSFYNNEISEKSEIFDDQFSVERPDGSNFTLKIRSTKLEDSAMYFCASSARGANEKLFFGSGTQLSVL.